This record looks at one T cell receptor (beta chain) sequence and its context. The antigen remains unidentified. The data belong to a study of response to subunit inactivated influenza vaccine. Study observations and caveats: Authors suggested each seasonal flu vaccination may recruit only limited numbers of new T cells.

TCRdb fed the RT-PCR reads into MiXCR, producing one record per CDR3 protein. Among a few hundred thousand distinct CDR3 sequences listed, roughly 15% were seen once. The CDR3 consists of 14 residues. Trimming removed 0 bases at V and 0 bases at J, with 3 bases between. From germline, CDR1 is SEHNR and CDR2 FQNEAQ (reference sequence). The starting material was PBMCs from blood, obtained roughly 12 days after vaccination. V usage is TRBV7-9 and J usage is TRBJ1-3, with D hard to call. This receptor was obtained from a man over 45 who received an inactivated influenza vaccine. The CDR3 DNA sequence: TGTGCCAGCAGCTTAGCCATCTCTGGAAACACCATATATTTT. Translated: CASSLAISGNTIYF.